This T cell receptor beta chain was captured in a study of Ad26.COV2.S vaccination and SARS-CoV-2 variants. Clones were read by immunoSEQ multiplex PCR, and TCRdb kept only the in-frame ones, dropping some. Seen here are almost 400,000 clones, around 91% observed once, and the top ten hold 1.5% to 2%. V dropped 4 bases and J dropped 3; count of bases not matched to a gene: 7. The germline V gene has CDR1 SEHNR and CDR2 FQNEAQ (reference sequence). The CDR3 has 16 residues. Treatment given: around 19 received Ad26.COV2.S at low or high dose, single or two shots; about 5 received placebo; per-sample allocation not given. Material that was analyzed had been drawn on day 63 after the first vaccine or placebo injection.

The sequence derives from a person between 18 and 60 years old who received the Ad26.COV2.S COVID-19 vaccine or a placebo. The chain is built from TRBV7-9 and TRBJ2-3; TRBD2 agrees at 10 bases. Source: peripheral blood, taken in a trial of Ad26.COV2.S vaccine versus placebo. The CDR3: CASSYLAGGYTDTQYF. CDR3 in DNA: TGTGCCAGCAGCTACTTAGCGGGGGGTTATACAGATACGCAGTATTTT.